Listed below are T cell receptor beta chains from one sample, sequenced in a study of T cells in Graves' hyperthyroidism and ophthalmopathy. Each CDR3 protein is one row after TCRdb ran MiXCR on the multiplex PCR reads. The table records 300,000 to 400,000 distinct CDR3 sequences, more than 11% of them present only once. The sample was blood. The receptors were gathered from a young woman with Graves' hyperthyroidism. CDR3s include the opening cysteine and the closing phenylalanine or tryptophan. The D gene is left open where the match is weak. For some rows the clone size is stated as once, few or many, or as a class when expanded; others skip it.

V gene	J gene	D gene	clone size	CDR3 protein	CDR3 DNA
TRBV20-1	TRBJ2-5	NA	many	CSAGDRGKETQYF	TGCAGTGCCGGAGACCGGGGAAAAGAGACCCAGTACTTC
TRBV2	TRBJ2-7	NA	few	CASVGVSYEQHF	TGTGCCAGCGTTGGGGTCTCCTACGAGCAGCACTTC
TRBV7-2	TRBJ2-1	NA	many	CASSSGTNVRNEQFF	TGTGCCAGCAGCTCCGGGACAAATGTTCGGAATGAGCAGTTCTTC
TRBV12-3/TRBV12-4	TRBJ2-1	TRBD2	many	CASSRTSGRRNEQFF	TGTGCCAGCAGCCGGACTAGCGGGAGGAGGAATGAGCAGTTCTTC
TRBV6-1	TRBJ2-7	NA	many	CASSRRGISYEQYF	TGTGCCAGCAGTAGGAGGGGGATATCCTACGAGCAGTACTTC
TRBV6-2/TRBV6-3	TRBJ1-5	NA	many	CASSYPGLSNQPQHF	TGTGCCAGCAGTTACCCGGGACTGAGCAATCAGCCCCAGCATTTT
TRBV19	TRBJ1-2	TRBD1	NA	CASSMDRGGRYGYTF	TGTGCCAGTAGTATGGACAGGGGGGGGAGATACGGCTACACCTTC
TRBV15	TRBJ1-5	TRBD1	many	CATSRAGQGEAYQPQHF	TGTGCCACCAGCAGAGCGGGACAGGGAGAGGCTTATCAGCCCCAGCATTTT
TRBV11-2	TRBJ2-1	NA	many	CASSPTSGNEQFF	TGTGCCAGCAGCCCTACGAGTGGGAATGAGCAGTTCTTC
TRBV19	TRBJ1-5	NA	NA	CASRSLSFSNQPQHF	TGTGCCAGTAGGAGCCTATCGTTTAGCAATCAGCCCCAGCATTTT
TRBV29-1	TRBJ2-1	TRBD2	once	CSVEGSSGSPVYEQFF	TGCAGCGTTGAAGGGTCTAGCGGGAGCCCGGTATATGAGCAGTTCTTC
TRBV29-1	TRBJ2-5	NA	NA	CSVVRSQETQYF	TGCAGCGTTGTGCGATCCCAAGAGACCCAGTACTTC
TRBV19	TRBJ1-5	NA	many	CASTSSYQPQHF	TGTGCCAGTACTTCAAGTTATCAGCCCCAGCATTTT
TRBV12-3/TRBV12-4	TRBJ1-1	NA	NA	CASPSGVNTEAFF	TGTGCCAGCCCTTCGGGGGTGAACACTGAAGCTTTCTTT
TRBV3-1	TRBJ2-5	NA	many	CASSQGDGGSQETQYF	TGTGCCAGCAGCCAAGGGGACGGGGGAAGCCAAGAGACCCAGTACTTC
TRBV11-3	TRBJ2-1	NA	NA	CASSLEAGNNEQFF	TGTGCCAGCAGCCTAGAAGCAGGGAACAATGAGCAGTTCTTC
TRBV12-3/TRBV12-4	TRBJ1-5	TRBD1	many	CASSFRATGQNQPQHF	TGTGCCAGCAGTTTCCGAGCGACAGGGCAAAATCAGCCCCAGCATTTT
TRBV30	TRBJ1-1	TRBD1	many	CAWRKTGEAEAFF	TGTGCCTGGAGAAAGACAGGGGAAGCTGAAGCTTTCTTT
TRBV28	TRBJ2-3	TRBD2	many	CASSGIGDTQYF	TGTGCCAGTAGCGGGATAGGCGATACGCAGTATTTT
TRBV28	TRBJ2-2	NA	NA	CASSKVGLITGELFF	TGTGCCAGCAGTAAAGTGGGACTGATCACCGGGGAGCTGTTTTTT
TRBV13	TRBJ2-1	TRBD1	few	CASSSQNLGQGFAQFF	TGTGCCAGCAGCTCACAAAATCTGGGACAGGGGTTCGCGCAGTTCTTC
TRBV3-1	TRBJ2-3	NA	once	CASSRLADTQYF	TGTGCCAGCAGTCGACTAGCAGATACGCAGTATTTT
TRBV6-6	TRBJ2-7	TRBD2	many	CASSYSIPGLAVYEQYF	TGTGCCAGCAGTTACTCTATTCCCGGACTAGCTGTTTACGAGCAGTACTTC
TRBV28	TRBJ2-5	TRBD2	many	CASSLAGGETQYF	TGTGCAAGCTCACTAGCGGGAGGGGAGACCCAGTACTTC
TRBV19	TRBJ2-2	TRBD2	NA	CAASKVLAYTGELFF	TGTGCCGCCAGTAAGGTACTAGCGTACACCGGGGAGCTGTTTTTT
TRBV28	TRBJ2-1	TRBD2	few	CAVRGSSVPEQFF	TGTGCCGTCCGCGGGAGTAGTGTCCCTGAGCAGTTCTTC
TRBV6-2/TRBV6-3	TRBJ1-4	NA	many	CASSLRVADEKLFF	TGTGCCAGCAGCCTGCGTGTGGCCGACGAAAAACTGTTTTTT
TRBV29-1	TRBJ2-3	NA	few	CSVSGGRTDTQYF	TGCAGCGTTAGTGGCGGTAGAACAGATACGCAGTATTTT
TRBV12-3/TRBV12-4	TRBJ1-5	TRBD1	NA	CASSQLGGTGAQPQHF	TGTGCCAGCAGTCAATTGGGGGGAACAGGGGCACAGCCCCAGCATTTT